The 22 T cell receptor beta chains reported below all come from one sample, sequenced in a study of blood T cell repertoires in COVID-19 (dated by TCRdb to 2020 to 2022). Library method: the immunoSEQ multiplex PCR assay. Entries here come from immuneACCESS through TCRdb and include only in-frame sequences with V and J called. Some clones fail to appear in such tables; in the studies checked, an unresolved V gene covers under half of the shortfall, and the cause of the remainder is unknown. The sample table contains around 77,000 clones; only one count was recorded for approximately 85% of them. Approximately 4.6% of the sample is in the top ten clones. Sequences were obtained from peripheral blood. These receptors originate from an elderly man with acute or convalescent COVID-19.

V gene TRBV10-3 combines with J gene TRBJ1-2; possible D gene TRBD1, 6 bases. V was trimmed by 4 bases and J by 7 bases, leaving 13 bases between them. The germline V gene has CDR1 ENHRY and CDR2 SYGVKD. This CDR3 contains 13 residues. In nucleotides, the CDR3 is TGTGCCATCAGTGGAGCAGGGGTGCCTGGCTACACCTTC. It is translated as CAISGAGVPGYTF.

This chain connects TRBV7-2 to TRBJ2-1, with D possibly being TRBD2 (6 bases). The germline gives CDR1 SGHTA, CDR2 FQGNSA. Between the trimmed V and J ends, which lost 5 bases and 6 bases, there was a span of 14 bases. This CDR3 comprises 14 residues. This chain's CDR3 is CASSVGGQANEQFF. The CDR3 coding sequence is TGTGCCAGCAGCGTGGGAGGTCAGGCCAATGAGCAGTTCTTC.

This clone was detected only once. V is TRBV28 and J is TRBJ1-2, with a possible D match to TRBD1 (6 bases). CDR1 and CDR2 (germline): MDHEN, SYDVKM. The CDR3 has 13 residues. The V gene lost 7 bases and the J gene lost 10 bases, with 19 bases spanning the gap. As DNA, the CDR3 is TGTGCCAGCAAAGCCCTAGGGGGGGCTGTCTACACCTTC. Its protein product is CASKALGGAVYTF.

The chain has TRBV5-4 and TRBJ2-3; TRBD2 matches 8 bases. Germline V gene lookup returns CDR1 SGHNT and CDR2 YYREEE (reference sequence). V lost 0 bases, J lost 3 bases, and 6 bases stayed unmatched. The CDR3 sequence is 16 residues long. The CDR3 protein is CASSLGTSHVTDTQYF. CDR3 nucleotide sequence: TGTGCCAGCAGCTTGGGGACTAGCCACGTTACAGATACGCAGTATTTT.

The chain carries TRBV7-3 and TRBJ2-1; 8 bases agree with TRBD1. Germline assignment: CDR1 SGHTA and CDR2 FQGTGA. Losses at the gene ends were 0 bases for V and 7 bases for J; bases not matched to a gene: 5. The CDR3 has 15 amino acids. This chain's CDR3 is CASSLTTGAENEQFF. Here the CDR3 DNA reads TGTGCCAGCAGCTTAACGACAGGGGCGGAAAATGAGCAGTTCTTC.

This clone was counted a single time. The CDR3 DNA sequence: TGTGCCAGCAGCTTTAAGGGACAGGGGAGAACTGAAGCTTTCTTT. Protein product: CASSFKGQGRTEAFF. The chain joins TRBV7-2 to TRBJ1-1, with 10 bases that match TRBD1. The CDR3 is 15 residues long. V lost 3 bases, J lost 5 bases, and 6 bases stayed unmatched. Looked up from germline, CDR1 is SGHTA and CDR2 is FQGNSA.

The chain carries TRBV18 and TRBJ2-3; 9 positions agree with TRBD1. The CDR3 covers 16 residues. Germline V gene sequence: CDR1 KGHSH, CDR2 LQKENI. V shed 3 bases and J 4 bases; nucleotides not matched to a gene: 8. CDR3 sequence (DNA): TGTGCCAGCTCACCCTCCGGGGGACAGGGTGCAGATACGCAGTATTTT. It translates to CASSPSGGQGADTQYF.

The gene calls are TRBV2 and TRBJ2-7; TRBD1 agrees at 12 bases. The CDR3 runs 15 residues. The germline V gene has CDR1 SNHLY and CDR2 FYNNEI. J lost 7 bases, V lost 6 bases, and 10 bases had no gene match. CDR3 sequence: CASRSPGQGAKEQYF. CDR3 nucleotide sequence: TGTGCCAGCAGGTCTCCGGGACAGGGGGCAAAAGAGCAGTACTTC. The whole variable domain, remainder taken from reference TRBV2 and TRBJ2-7, is EPEVTQTPSHQVTQMGQEVILRCVPISNHLYFYWYRQILGQKVEFLVSFYNNEISEKSEIFDDQFSVERPDGSNFTLKIRSTKLEDSAMYFCASRSPGQGAKEQYFGPGTRLTVT.

For the CDR3, the DNA is TGTGCCAGCAGCCCCTACTCCGGGACTAGCGGGGGGGCGGGGGAGCTGTTTTTT. Translated: CASSPYSGTSGGAGELFF. J is TRBJ2-2 and V is TRBV7-2; TRBD2 agrees at 16 bases. The CDR3 contains 18 residues. Trimming at V came to 5 bases and at J to 8 bases, leaving 11 bases not matched to a gene. Germline lookup yields CDR1 SGHTA and CDR2 FQGNSA.

The CDR3 DNA is TGTGCCAGTAGTATCCAACAGGGGGTCAATCAGCCCCAGCATTTT. It yields the protein CASSIQQGVNQPQHF. This chain joins TRBV19 and TRBJ1-5; 8 bases match TRBD1. With 3 bases clipped from V and 3 bases from J, the junction kept 4 bases outside the gene matches. This CDR3 has 15 residues. The germline V gene encodes CDR1 LNHDA and CDR2 SQIVND (reference sequence).

V is TRBV30 and J is TRBJ2-5; 13 nucleotides match TRBD2. Germline values: CDR1 GTSNPN, CDR2 SVGIG (reference sequence). This CDR3 region has 15 residues. With 1 base clipped from V and 3 bases from J, the junction kept 2 bases outside the gene matches. CDR3: CAWSEGLAGEETQYF. As DNA, the CDR3 is TGTGCCTGGAGTGAAGGACTAGCGGGGGAAGAGACCCAGTACTTC. The full variable domain, completed using reference TRBV30 and TRBJ2-5, is SQTIHQWPATLVQPVGSPLSLECTVEGTSNPNLYWYRQAAGRGLQLLFYSVGIGQISSEVPQNLSASRPQDRQFILSSKKLLLSDSGFYLCAWSEGLAGEETQYFGPGTRLLVL.

J is TRBJ1-5 and V is TRBV7-3; D remains ambiguous. The CDR3 contains 14 residues. Trimming took off 2 bases at V and 3 bases at J, with 8 bases between the two ends. Germline V gives CDR1 SGHTA, CDR2 FQGTGA. CDR3 region: CASSLGQSNQPQHF. Written as DNA, the CDR3 is TGTGCCAGCAGCTTAGGCCAGTCCAATCAGCCCCAGCATTTT. Complete variable domain (other parts from reference TRBV7-3 and TRBJ1-5): GAGVSQTPSNKVTEKGKYVELRCDPISGHTALYWYRQSLGQGPEFLIYFQGTGAADDSGLPNDRFFAVRPEGSVSTLKIQRTERGDSAVYLCASSLGQSNQPQHFGDGTRLSIL.

The table lists this clone with a count of one. The chain is built from TRBV5-1 and TRBJ2-5; a weak D match, TRBD2 (6 bases). CDR3 length: 15 amino acids. The germline V gene encodes CDR1 SGHRS and CDR2 YFSETQ. V was trimmed by 7 bases and J by 1 base, leaving 17 bases between them. DNA for the CDR3: TGCGCCAGCCAGCTATTGGCGGGGCCCCAAGAGACCCAGTACTTC. It translates to CASQLLAGPQETQYF. The full variable domain, completed using reference TRBV5-1 and TRBJ2-5, is KAGVTQTPRYLIKTRGQQVTLSCSPISGHRSVSWYQQTPGQGLQFLFEYFSETQRNKGNFPGRFSGRQFSNSRSEMNVSTLELGDSALYLCASQLLAGPQETQYFGPGTRLLVL.

This clone was found a few times. This sequence joins TRBV9 and TRBJ1-6; D remains ambiguous. V was clipped by 0 bases and J by 7 bases, with 14 bases between them. CDR1 and CDR2 from the germline V gene are SGDLS and YYNGEE. This CDR3 has 16 amino acids. CDR3 loop: CASSVEGAGKNSPLHF. As DNA, the CDR3 is TGTGCCAGCAGCGTAGAAGGAGCGGGGAAAAATTCACCCCTCCACTTT.

The rearrangement links TRBV9 to TRBJ2-1; 7 bases are a match to TRBD2. The V gene end was trimmed by 1 base and the J gene end by 4 bases; junction bases not matched to a gene: 5. The CDR3 is 15 amino acids. Germline V CDR1 and CDR2: SGDLS, YYNGEE. For the CDR3, the DNA is TGTGCCAGCAGCGTAAGGCTAGCGGATTACAATGAGCAGTTCTTC. This encodes CASSVRLADYNEQFF.

The rearrangement joins TRBV19 to TRBJ2-1, with a weak D call TRBD2 (6 bases). This CDR3 spans 15 amino acids. Trimming cost V 6 bases and J 1 base, with 13 bases left between them. Germline-derived CDR1 and CDR2 are LNHDA and SQIVND (reference sequence). DNA of the CDR3: TGTGCCAGTAGCCTGGGGGGTGGGTCCTACAATGAGCAGTTCTTC. This encodes CASSLGGGSYNEQFF.

The chain's CDR3 is CASSYDRTSGSETQYF. The DNA of the CDR3 is TGTGCCAGCAGTTACGATCGGACTAGCGGGAGTGAGACCCAGTACTTC. The chain combines TRBV6-5 with TRBJ2-5, with TRBD2 identical over 13 bases. With 2 bases clipped from V and 5 bases from J, the junction kept 5 bases outside the gene matches. The germline V gene has CDR1 MNHEY and CDR2 SVGAGI. This CDR3 contains 16 residues.

This chain uses TRBV24-1 with TRBJ2-1; TRBD2 matches at 9 bases. This CDR3 has 16 amino acids. The V gene's germline CDR1 is KGHDR and CDR2 SFDVKD. The J segment lost 4 bases and the V segment lost 5 bases, leaving 8 bases of the junction unmatched. Written as DNA, the CDR3 is TGTGCCACCAGTGGGGGCGCGGGAGGGCCTTACAATGAGCAGTTCTTC. Encoded protein: CATSGGAGGPYNEQFF.

The CDR3 nucleotides read TGTGCCACCAGTGAACCAATGGGACAGGGACTTCCAGATACGCAGTATTTT. Translation gives CATSEPMGQGLPDTQYF. The chain joins TRBV24-1 to TRBJ2-3, with 9 bases identical to TRBD1. Germline V gives CDR1 KGHDR, CDR2 SFDVKD. The CDR3 has 17 amino acids. The V gene end was trimmed by 4 bases and the J gene end by 4 bases; junction bases not matched to a gene: 11.

The gene calls are TRBV29-1 and TRBJ2-7, with 8 positions matching TRBD1. With 6 bases clipped from V and 0 bases from J, the junction kept 7 bases outside the gene matches. CDR1 SQVTM and CDR2 ANQGSEA come from the germline V gene. This CDR3 spans 14 amino acids. The CDR3 DNA follows: TGCAGCGTCGCGACAGGGGCCCACTCCTACGAGCAGTACTTC. Protein sequence: CSVATGAHSYEQYF.

This clone was counted a single time. V gene TRBV14 combines with J gene TRBJ2-5; 11 positions match TRBD2. Looked up from germline, CDR1 is SGHDN and CDR2 is FVKESK. This CDR3 spans 18 amino acids. The ends lost 0 bases at V and 2 bases at J; junction bases unmatched: 8. CDR3 residues: CASSQEQGTSGFQETQYF. The CDR3 nucleotides are TGTGCCAGCAGCCAAGAGCAGGGGACTAGCGGCTTTCAAGAGACCCAGTACTTC. Complete variable domain (other parts from reference TRBV14 and TRBJ2-5): EAGVTQFPSHSVIEKGQTVTLRCDPISGHDNLYWYRRVMGKEIKFLLHFVKESKQDESGMPNNRFLAERTGGTYSTLKVQPAELEDSGVYFCASSQEQGTSGFQETQYFGPGTRLLVL.

The chain is built from TRBV2 and TRBJ1-2; TRBD1 matches at 9 bases. The CDR3 is 12 residues long. Germline CDR1 reads SNHLY; CDR2 reads FYNNEI. Trimming took 6 bases from V and 8 from J; bases not matched to a gene: 4. CDR3 sequence reads: CASRGTGRGYTF. The CDR3, as DNA: TGTGCCAGCAGGGGGACAGGGAGAGGCTACACCTTC.